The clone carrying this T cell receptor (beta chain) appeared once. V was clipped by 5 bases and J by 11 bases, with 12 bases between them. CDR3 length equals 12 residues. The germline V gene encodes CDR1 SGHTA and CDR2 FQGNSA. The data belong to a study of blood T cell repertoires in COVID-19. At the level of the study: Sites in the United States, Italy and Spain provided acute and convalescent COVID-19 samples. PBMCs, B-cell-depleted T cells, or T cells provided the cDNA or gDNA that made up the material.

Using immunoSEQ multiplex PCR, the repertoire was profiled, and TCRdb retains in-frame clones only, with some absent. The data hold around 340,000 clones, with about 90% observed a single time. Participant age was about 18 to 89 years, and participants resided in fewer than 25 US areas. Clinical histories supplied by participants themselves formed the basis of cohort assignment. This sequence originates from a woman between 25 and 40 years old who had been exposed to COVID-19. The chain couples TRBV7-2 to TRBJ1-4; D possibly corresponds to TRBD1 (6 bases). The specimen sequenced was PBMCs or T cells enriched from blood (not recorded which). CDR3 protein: CASSPQGEKLFF. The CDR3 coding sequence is TGTGCCAGCAGCCCACAGGGTGAGAAACTGTTTTTT.